The clone carrying this TCR beta chain came up once. As yet, its antigen is unknown. The entry originates in a study of T cell responses to AZD1222 COVID-19 vaccine. On the study more broadly: Pooled together were second doses at about 4 or about 12 weeks. Whole-study results and caveats: Nearly half of spike-specific TCRs reportedly target variant regions that are unmutated in the B.1.351 and B.1.1.7 variants.

The V and J ends lost 4 bases and 4 bases respectively, with 4 bases between them. CDR3 length: 11 residues. CDR1 and CDR2 from the germline V gene are MGHDK and SYGVNS. TCRdb's copy holds only in-frame clones and misses some; the assay was immunoSEQ multiplex PCR. The data contain about 160,000 clones, around 93% of them singletons. This sequence was found in an adult in good health. Material: peripheral blood, obtained on day 0 of AZD1222 vaccination. The chain recombines TRBV25-1 with TRBJ1-2, with unresolved D. CDR3 coding DNA: TGTGCCAGCAGTGGTGGCTATGGCTACACCTTC. It yields the protein CASSGGYGYTF.